Below are 8 T cell receptor beta chains sequenced from a single sample in a study of blood T cell repertoires in COVID-19. Here immunoSEQ multiplex PCR was the method, and the copy in TCRdb shows in-frame clones only, minus some. The table records about 230,000 clones, 84% of them present only once. The specimen was PBMCs or T cells enriched from blood (not recorded which). The receptor source for this set is a man in his fifties or sixties who had recovered from COVID-19.

The chain couples TRBV18 to TRBJ1-1; possibly TRBD1 for D (6 bases). Germline CDR1 reads KGHSH; CDR2 reads LQKENI. V was trimmed by 1 base and J by 0 bases, leaving 9 bases between them. The CDR3 spans 15 residues. CDR3 loop: CASSPLTGVNTEAFF. The DNA of the CDR3 is TGTGCCAGCTCACCACTGACAGGCGTGAACACTGAAGCTTTCTTT.

The chain joins TRBV19 to TRBJ2-3; possibly TRBD1 for D (6 bases). Germline values: CDR1 LNHDA, CDR2 SQIVND (reference sequence). V was shortened by 5 bases and J by 3 bases, with 18 bases between the two germline ends. The CDR3 consists of 16 residues. As DNA, the CDR3 is TGTGCCAGTAGTGCCACGTGGGGGCTCGGGACAGATACGCAGTATTTT. Translating gives CASSATWGLGTDTQYF.

The CDR3 bases are TGCGCCAGCAGCTTGGCAGGGAATGGGAATCAGCCCCAGCATTTT. This translates into CASSLAGNGNQPQHF. The chain carries TRBV5-1 and TRBJ1-5, with D tentatively TRBD1 (5 bases). Germline assignment: CDR1 SGHRS and CDR2 YFSETQ. The germline V and J ends were trimmed by 0 bases and 4 bases, with 11 bases remaining between them. The CDR3 runs to 15 residues.

As DNA, the CDR3 is TGTGCCAGTAGTAGCGACAGGGGTGGTTCGGAGACCCAGTACTTC. Its protein product is CASSSDRGGSETQYF. V usage is TRBV19 and J usage is TRBJ2-5, with TRBD1 matching 8 bases. From germline, CDR1 is LNHDA and CDR2 SQIVND (reference sequence). The CDR3 loop spans 15 amino acids. V lost 4 bases, J lost 5 bases, and 9 bases stayed unmatched.

As for this clone: The same CDR3 also results from other DNA sequences found in this sample. The chain is built from TRBV7-2 and TRBJ1-6; TRBD1 matches at 10 bases. The germline gives CDR1 SGHTA, CDR2 FQGNSA. Losses at the gene ends were 2 bases for V and 10 bases for J; bases not matched to a gene: 2. The CDR3 is 14 amino acids. The CDR3 loop is CASSLPDRGSPLHF. CDR3 bases: TGTGCCAGCAGCTTACCGGACAGGGGGTCACCCCTCCACTTT.

V and J are TRBV5-6 and TRBJ2-2, with TRBD1 matching 8 bases. Germline V gene lookup returns CDR1 SGHDT and CDR2 YYEEEE. The CDR3 has 13 residues. Trimming cost V 5 bases and J 6 bases; bases outside gene matches: 3. CDR3 nucleotide sequence: TGTGCCAGCAGTTTGACAGGGGCCGGGGAGCTGTTTTTT. Translated: CASSLTGAGELFF.

The rearrangement links TRBV5-1 to TRBJ2-2; 11 bases map to TRBD1. Germline loops: CDR1 SGHRS, CDR2 YFSETQ. Trimming removed 4 bases from V and 9 bases from J; junction bases left unmatched: 8. The CDR3 covers 15 residues. CDR3 loop: CASSSGQGALWELFF. CDR3 sequence (DNA): TGCGCCAGCAGCAGCGGACAGGGGGCGTTATGGGAGCTGTTTTTT.

The rearrangement links TRBV27 to TRBJ2-7, with TRBD2 identical over 10 bases. The CDR3 totals 13 residues. The J segment lost 6 bases and the V segment lost 5 bases, leaving 4 bases of the junction unmatched. Germline assignment: CDR1 MNHEY and CDR2 SMNVEV (reference sequence). CDR3 region: CASSVGTSVEQYF. The DNA of the CDR3 is TGTGCCAGCAGTGTGGGGACTAGCGTCGAGCAGTACTTC.